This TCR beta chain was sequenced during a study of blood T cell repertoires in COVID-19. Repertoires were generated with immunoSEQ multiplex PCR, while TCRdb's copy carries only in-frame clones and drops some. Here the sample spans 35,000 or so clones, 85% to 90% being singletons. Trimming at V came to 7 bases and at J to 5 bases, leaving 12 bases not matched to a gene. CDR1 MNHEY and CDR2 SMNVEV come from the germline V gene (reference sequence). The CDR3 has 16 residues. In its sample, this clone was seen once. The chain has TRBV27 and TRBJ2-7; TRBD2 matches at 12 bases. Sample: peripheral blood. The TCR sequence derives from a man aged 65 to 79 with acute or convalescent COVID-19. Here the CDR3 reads CASTPPPTSGRNEQYF. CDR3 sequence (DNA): TGTGCCAGCACCCCTCCTCCGACTAGCGGGAGAAACGAGCAGTACTTC.